The 9 T cell receptor beta chains listed next were all sequenced from one sample in a study of T-cell reconstitution after alpha-beta-depleted transplantation in children. Preparation of the TCRbeta library was carried out with unique molecular identifiers. Each CDR3 protein is one row after TCRdb ran MiXCR on the PCR reads. The table has around 800,000 distinct CDR3 sequences, roughly 15% seen once. The sample in question was PBMCs, mostly from graft donor cells, obtained 360 days after TCRalphabeta/CD19-depleted stem cell transplant. The receptors were gathered from a male patient aged 5 to 17 who had a stem cell transplant for acute lymphoblastic leukemia, so the T cells may come from the graft donor.

This chain links TRBV29-1 with TRBJ2-7; 8 nucleotides match TRBD2. The junction had 5 bases not matched to a gene; V was cut back by 4 bases and J by 0 bases. The CDR3 sequence is 14 residues long. Germline lookup yields CDR1 SQVTM and CDR2 ANQGSEA. The CDR3 loop reads CSVVASGYSYEQYF. The DNA of the CDR3 is TGCAGCGTTGTGGCTAGCGGGTACTCCTACGAGCAGTACTTC.

The rearrangement links TRBV28 to TRBJ2-7, with 9 nucleotides matching TRBD1. With V trimmed by 6 bases and J by 3 bases, 12 bases remained unmatched. Germline V gene lookup returns CDR1 MDHEN and CDR2 SYDVKM. This CDR3 is 16 amino acids long. This chain's CDR3 is CASSSQPQGARYEQYF. DNA of the CDR3: TGTGCCAGCAGCTCCCAGCCACAGGGGGCGCGCTACGAGCAGTACTTC. Variable domain in full (rest from reference TRBV28 and TRBJ2-7): DVKVTQSSRYLVKRTGEKVFLECVQDMDHENMFWYRQDPGLGLRLIYFSYDVKMKEKGDIPEGYSVSREKKERFSLILESASTNQTSMYLCASSSQPQGARYEQYFGPGTRLTVT.

This chain joins TRBV24-1 and TRBJ1-1; 9 nucleotides match TRBD1. Looked up from germline, CDR1 is KGHDR and CDR2 is SFDVKD. V lost 7 bases to trimming and J lost 1 base; unmatched junction nucleotides: 0. CDR3 length: 13 residues. The CDR3 bases are TGTGCCACCAGGGGACAGGGGAACACTGAAGCTTTCTTT. It is translated as CATRGQGNTEAFF.

This clonotype was observed many times. This sequence joins TRBV20-1 and TRBJ1-6; D uncertain. The length of the CDR3 is 15 residues. The ends were cut back, 6 bases at V and 0 bases at J, with 12 bases in the middle. Germline values: CDR1 DFQATT, CDR2 SNEGSKA (reference sequence). CDR3: CSAPDGRSYNSPLHF. CDR3 coding DNA: TGCAGTGCACCCGACGGGCGCTCCTATAATTCACCCCTCCACTTT.

J is TRBJ2-7 and V is TRBV25-1; the D gene is possibly TRBD2 (6 bases). Trimming took 5 bases from V and 5 from J, leaving 16 bases between them. The CDR3 extends over 14 amino acids. Germline V CDR1 and CDR2: MGHDK, SYGVNS. The DNA of the CDR3 is TGTGCCAGCAGTCTCGGGACTTTTAAAAACGAGCAGTACTTC. The encoded protein is CASSLGTFKNEQYF.

This clonotype has only a few counts. The genes are TRBV5-1 and TRBJ2-2; D gene ambiguous. With 4 bases removed from V and 6 bases from J, the gap between germline ends came to 13 bases. The germline V gene has CDR1 SGHRS and CDR2 YFSETQ. The CDR3 sequence is 14 residues long. CDR3 DNA: TGCGCCAGCAGCCTCCACGTCATCCCCGGGGAGCTGTTTTTT. Its translation: CASSLHVIPGELFF.

This clonotype was found many times. The CDR3 spells CASSLNREGEQFF. DNA for the CDR3: TGTGCCAGCAGTTTAAACAGGGAAGGTGAGCAGTTCTTC. This sequence joins TRBV12-3 or TRBV12-4 and TRBJ2-1; D may be TRBD1 (6 bases). The CDR3 runs 13 residues. V lost 2 bases to trimming and J lost 9 bases, with 11 bases between them.

The chain couples TRBV7-2 to TRBJ2-1; perhaps D is TRBD1 or TRBD2 (5 bases each). V dropped 0 bases and J dropped 14 bases, with 11 bases sitting between them. Germline V gene lookup returns CDR1 SGHTA and CDR2 FQGNSA. This CDR3 region has 12 residues. Here the CDR3 reads CASSLAGVREFF. CDR3 nucleotides: TGTGCCAGCAGCTTAGCGGGGGTGCGCGAGTTCTTC.

There are a few counts of this clonotype. The chain uses TRBV28 and TRBJ1-1; no reliable D call. V gave up 1 base and J gave up 6 bases, with 6 bases separating them. Germline V gives CDR1 MDHEN, CDR2 SYDVKM. The CDR3 spans 12 residues. CDR3 residues: CASSLLAAEAFF. The CDR3 nucleotides are TGTGCCAGCAGTTTATTGGCGGCTGAAGCTTTCTTT.